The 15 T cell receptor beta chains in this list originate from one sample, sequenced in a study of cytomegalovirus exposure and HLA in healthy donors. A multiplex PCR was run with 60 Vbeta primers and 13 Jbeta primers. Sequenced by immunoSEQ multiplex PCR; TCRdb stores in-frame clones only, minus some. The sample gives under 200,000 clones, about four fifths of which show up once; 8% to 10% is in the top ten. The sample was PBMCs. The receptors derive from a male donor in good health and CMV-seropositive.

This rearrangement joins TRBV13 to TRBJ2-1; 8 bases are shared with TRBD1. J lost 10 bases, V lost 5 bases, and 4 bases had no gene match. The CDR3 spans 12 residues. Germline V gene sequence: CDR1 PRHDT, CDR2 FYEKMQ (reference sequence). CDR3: CASSPRQGEQFF. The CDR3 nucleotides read TGTGCCAGCAGCCCTCGACAGGGGGAGCAGTTCTTC.

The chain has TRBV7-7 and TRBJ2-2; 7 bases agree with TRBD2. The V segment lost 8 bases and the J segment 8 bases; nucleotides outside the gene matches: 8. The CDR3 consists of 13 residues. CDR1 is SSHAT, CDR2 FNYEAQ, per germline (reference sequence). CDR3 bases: TGTGCCAGCGGCGGGAGAGGGATTGGGGAGCTGTTTTTT. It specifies CASGGRGIGELFF.

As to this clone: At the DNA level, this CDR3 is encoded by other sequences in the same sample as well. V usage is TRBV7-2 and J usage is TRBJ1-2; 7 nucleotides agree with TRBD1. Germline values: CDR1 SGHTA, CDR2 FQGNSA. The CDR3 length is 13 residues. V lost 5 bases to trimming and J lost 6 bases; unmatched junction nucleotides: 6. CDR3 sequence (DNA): TGTGCCAGCAGCCCTCGGGACAGAGATGGCTACACCTTC. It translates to CASSPRDRDGYTF.

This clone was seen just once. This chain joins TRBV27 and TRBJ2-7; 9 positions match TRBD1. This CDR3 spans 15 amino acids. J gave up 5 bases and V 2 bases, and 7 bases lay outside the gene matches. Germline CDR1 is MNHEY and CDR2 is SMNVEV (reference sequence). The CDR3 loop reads CASSLVETGGDEQYF. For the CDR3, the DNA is TGTGCCAGCAGTTTAGTGGAGACAGGGGGTGACGAGCAGTACTTC.

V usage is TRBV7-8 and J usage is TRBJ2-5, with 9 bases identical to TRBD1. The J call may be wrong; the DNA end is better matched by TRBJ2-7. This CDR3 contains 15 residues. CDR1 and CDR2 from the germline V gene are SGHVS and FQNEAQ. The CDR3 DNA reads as TGTGCCAGCACCCTAGGGGGTACAGGGGGCGACGAGCAGTACTTC. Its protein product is CASTLGGTGGDEQYF.

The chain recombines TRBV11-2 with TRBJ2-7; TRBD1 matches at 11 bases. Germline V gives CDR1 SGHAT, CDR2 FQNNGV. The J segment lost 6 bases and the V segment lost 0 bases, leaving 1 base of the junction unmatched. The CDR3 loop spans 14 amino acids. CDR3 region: CASSLDGTGGEQYF. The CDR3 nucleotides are TGTGCCAGCAGCTTAGATGGGACAGGGGGCGAGCAGTACTTC.

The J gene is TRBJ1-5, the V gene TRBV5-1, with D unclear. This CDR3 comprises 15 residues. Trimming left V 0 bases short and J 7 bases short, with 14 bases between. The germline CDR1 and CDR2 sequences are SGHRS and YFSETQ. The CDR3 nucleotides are TGCGCCAGCAGCTTGGAGGACTCCTTCGGGCAGCCCCAGCATTTT. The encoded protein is CASSLEDSFGQPQHF.

The CDR3 DNA is TGCGCCAGCAGCTTGCTATCAGGGGATCAGCCCCAGCATTTT. This encodes CASSLLSGDQPQHF. The chain is built from TRBV5-1 and TRBJ1-5; the D gene is possibly TRBD1 (6 bases). V gave up 1 base and J gave up 5 bases, with 10 bases separating them. This CDR3 is built from 14 residues. CDR1 SGHRS and CDR2 YFSETQ come from the germline V gene.

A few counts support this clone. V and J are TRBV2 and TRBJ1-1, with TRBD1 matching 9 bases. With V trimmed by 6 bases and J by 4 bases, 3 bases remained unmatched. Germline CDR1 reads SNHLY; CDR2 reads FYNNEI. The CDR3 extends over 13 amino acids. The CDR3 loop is CASREDRGTEAFF. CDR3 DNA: TGTGCCAGCAGGGAGGACAGGGGCACTGAAGCTTTCTTT.

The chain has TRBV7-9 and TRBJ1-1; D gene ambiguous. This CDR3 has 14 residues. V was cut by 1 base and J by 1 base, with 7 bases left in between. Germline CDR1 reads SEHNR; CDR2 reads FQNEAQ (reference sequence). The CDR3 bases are TGTGCCAGCAGCTTAGTATTCCCGAACACTGAAGCTTTCTTT. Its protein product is CASSLVFPNTEAFF.

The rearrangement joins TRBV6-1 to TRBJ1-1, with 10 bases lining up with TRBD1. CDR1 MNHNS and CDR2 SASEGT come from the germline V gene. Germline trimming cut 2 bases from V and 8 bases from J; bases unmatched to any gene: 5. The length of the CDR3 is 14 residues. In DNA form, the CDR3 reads TGTGCCAGCAGTGAATGGGGGGACAGGGGCGAAGCTTTCTTT. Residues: CASSEWGDRGEAFF.

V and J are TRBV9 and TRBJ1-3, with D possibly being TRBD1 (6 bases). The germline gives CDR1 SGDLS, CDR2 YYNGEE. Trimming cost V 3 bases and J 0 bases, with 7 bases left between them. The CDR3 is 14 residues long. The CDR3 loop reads CASSGTASGNTIYF. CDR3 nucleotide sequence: TGTGCCAGCAGCGGGACAGCCTCTGGAAACACCATATATTTT. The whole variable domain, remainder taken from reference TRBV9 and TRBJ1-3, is DSGVTQTPKHLITATGQRVTLRCSPRSGDLSVYWYQQSLDQGLQFLIQYYNGEERAKGNILERFSAQQFPDLHSELNLSSLELGDSALYFCASSGTASGNTIYFGEGSWLTVV.

CDR3 nucleotide sequence: TGTGCCTGGAGGGGGGCCGGGACTAGCGGGGTCAATGAGCAGTTCTTC. Translation gives CAWRGAGTSGVNEQFF. The chain has TRBV30 and TRBJ2-1, with 13 bases lining up with TRBD2. Trimming took 3 bases from V and 6 from J; bases not matched to a gene: 8. The CDR3 has 16 residues. In germline, CDR1 is GTSNPN, CDR2 SVGIG (reference sequence).

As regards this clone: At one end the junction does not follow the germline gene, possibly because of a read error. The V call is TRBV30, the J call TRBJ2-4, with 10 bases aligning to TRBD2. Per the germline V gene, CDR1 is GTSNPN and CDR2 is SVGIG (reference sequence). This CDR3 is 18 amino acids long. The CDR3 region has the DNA TGTGCCTGGACCCTTGGTAGCGGGGGGAGTCTAGCCAAAAACAGTCAGTACTTC. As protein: CAWTLGSGGSLAKNSQYF.

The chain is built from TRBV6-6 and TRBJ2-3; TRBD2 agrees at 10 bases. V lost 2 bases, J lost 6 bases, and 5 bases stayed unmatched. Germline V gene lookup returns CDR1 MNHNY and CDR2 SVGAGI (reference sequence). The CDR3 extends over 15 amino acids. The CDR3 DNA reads TGTGCCAGCAGTTACACCAGCGGGGGGGCGGATACGCAGTATTTT. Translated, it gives CASSYTSGGADTQYF.